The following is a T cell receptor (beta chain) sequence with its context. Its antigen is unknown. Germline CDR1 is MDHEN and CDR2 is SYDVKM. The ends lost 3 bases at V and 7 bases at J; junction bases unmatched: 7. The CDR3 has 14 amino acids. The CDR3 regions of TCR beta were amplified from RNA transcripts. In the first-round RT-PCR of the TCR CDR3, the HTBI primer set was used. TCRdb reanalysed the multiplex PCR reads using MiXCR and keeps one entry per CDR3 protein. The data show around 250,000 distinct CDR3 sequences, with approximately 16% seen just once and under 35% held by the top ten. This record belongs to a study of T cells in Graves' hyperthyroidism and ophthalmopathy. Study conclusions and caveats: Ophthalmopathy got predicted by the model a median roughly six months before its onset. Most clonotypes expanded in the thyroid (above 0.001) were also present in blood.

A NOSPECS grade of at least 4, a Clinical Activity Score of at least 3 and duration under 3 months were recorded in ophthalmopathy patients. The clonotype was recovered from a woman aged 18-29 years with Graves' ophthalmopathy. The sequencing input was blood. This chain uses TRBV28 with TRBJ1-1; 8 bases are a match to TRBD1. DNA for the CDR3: TGTGCCAGCAGTTTGGGCAGGGGGCTGATTGAAGCTTTCTTT. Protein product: CASSLGRGLIEAFF.